Listed here are 7 T cell receptor beta chains from one sample, sequenced in a study of T cells in Graves' hyperthyroidism and ophthalmopathy. From RNA transcripts, TCR beta CDR3 regions were amplified. First-round RT-PCR of the TCR CDR3 relied on the HTBI primer set. TCRdb independently ran MiXCR on the multiplex PCR reads; one entry per CDR3 protein. The data show more than 300,000 distinct CDR3 sequences, roughly 15% seen once. Sequencing was carried out using blood. The receptors stem from a woman aged 25 to 39 with Graves' hyperthyroidism that later progressed to Graves' ophthalmopathy.

This clonotype has just a few counts. V and J are TRBV2 and TRBJ1-5, with D unclear. Trimming took off 8 bases at V and 3 bases at J, with 17 bases between the two ends. In germline, CDR1 is SNHLY, CDR2 FYNNEI. The CDR3 is 15 residues long. CDR3 DNA: TGTGCCAGCTACCGACTGGACGACCTCAATCAGCCCCAGCATTTT. This encodes CASYRLDDLNQPQHF.

In its sample, this clonotype was seen many times. The chain carries TRBV30 and TRBJ1-1; D is undetermined. With 4 bases removed from V and 4 bases from J, the gap between germline ends came to 7 bases. Germline V gene lookup returns CDR1 GTSNPN and CDR2 SVGIG (reference sequence). The CDR3 spans 11 residues. The CDR3 spells CAWIRLTEAFF. CDR3 sequence (DNA): TGTGCCTGGATTAGGCTCACTGAAGCTTTCTTT.

This clonotype was picked up many times. The CDR3 nucleotides are TGTGCCAGCAGCCAGGGTGGCACCATATATTTT. This gives the protein CASSQGGTIYF. V usage is TRBV6-1 and J usage is TRBJ1-3; D perhaps matches TRBD1 (5 bases). The V end was cut by 6 bases, the J end by 9 bases, with 9 bases between. Germline values: CDR1 MNHNS, CDR2 SASEGT. The length of the CDR3 is 11 residues.

This clonotype was seen more than once but under ten times. The chain carries TRBV7-9 and TRBJ2-1; D is possibly TRBD2 (6 bases). The CDR3 runs 15 residues. The V end lost 1 base, the J end lost 4 bases, and 11 bases lay between the germline ends. CDR1 is SEHNR, CDR2 FQNEAQ, per germline (reference sequence). In DNA, the CDR3 is TGTGCCAGCAGCTTAGTGAAGGGACTTTACAATGAGCAGTTCTTC. Its protein is CASSLVKGLYNEQFF.

The chain is built from TRBV9 and TRBJ1-2; D is uncertain. Germline V gene sequence: CDR1 SGDLS, CDR2 YYNGEE. The CDR3 has 10 amino acids. The V end was cut by 5 bases, the J end by 13 bases, with 12 bases between. DNA of the CDR3: TGTGCCAGCAGTGGATCATCCCCCACCTTC. Its protein is CASSGSSPTF.

The chain employs TRBV19 and TRBJ2-2, with D hard to call. Trimming shortened V by 2 bases and J by 1 base, and 5 bases separated the two germline ends. This CDR3 spans 14 amino acids. CDR1 and CDR2 from the germline V gene are LNHDA and SQIVND (reference sequence). Here the CDR3 reads CASSISLNTGELFF. In nucleotides, the CDR3 is TGTGCCAGTAGTATATCGTTGAACACCGGGGAGCTGTTTTTT.

The V and J genes are TRBV20-1 and TRBJ1-4; possible D gene TRBD1, 5 bases. This CDR3 is 14 amino acids long. Trimming left V 0 bases short and J 8 bases short, with 13 bases between. CDR1 and CDR2 (germline): DFQATT, SNEGSKA (reference sequence). The CDR3 region is CSARDPGAGEKLFF. The CDR3 nucleotides read TGCAGTGCTAGAGATCCCGGCGCAGGGGAAAAACTGTTTTTT.